This TCR beta chain was obtained from a study of Tregs in tolerant kidney transplant recipients. Clones were read by immunoSEQ multiplex PCR, and TCRdb kept only the in-frame ones, dropping some. The top ten hold around 0.61% of the sample, which has 200,000 to 300,000 clones, about 80% seen once. About this clone: Its antigen remains unidentified.

The study's findings and limits: Findings come from small patient numbers and require larger validation.

The V gene's germline CDR1 is SNHLY and CDR2 FYNNEI. This CDR3 has 11 amino acids. V was pared by 8 bases and J by 3 bases, with 8 bases between. This TCR came from a human donor in good health. The sample was CD4+ T cells from blood. V is TRBV2 and J is TRBJ2-7; D unresolved. This CDR3 is CASGNLYEQYF. The CDR3 DNA sequence: TGTGCCAGCGGTAACCTCTACGAGCAGTACTTC.